This TCR beta chain was sequenced during a study of Graves' ophthalmopathy and Graves' hyperthyroidism. Details on this clonotype: This clone may be a read error of a much larger clone one base away.

The CDR3 runs 16 residues. Germline CDR1 reads MNHEY; CDR2 reads SMNVEV (reference sequence). Amplification from RNA transcripts yielded the TCR beta CDR3 regions. The first-round RT-PCR employed HTBI primers together with the Qiagen OneStep RT-PCR kit. A multiplex PCR was then performed as the second round. TCRdb recomputed calls from the multiplex PCR reads with MiXCR, one row per CDR3 protein. Of over a million distinct CDR3 sequences listed, 36% are singletons. V usage is TRBV27 and J usage is TRBJ2-5; 10 bases match TRBD1. Sequences were obtained from peripheral blood or thyroid tissue (not recorded which). The clonotype originates from an adult man with Graves' hyperthyroidism. The CDR3 nucleotides are TGTGCCAGCAGCACGACCGGGACAGGGGCCATCGGGACCCAGTGCTTC. The encoded protein is CASSTTGTGAIGTQCF.